Here is one T cell receptor beta chain with its context. The data originate from a study of CD8 T cells in Susac syndrome. Study as a whole: Treatment status at blood draw for the Susac syndrome patients was therapy-naive, corticosteroids, or intravenous immunoglobulin alone.

When the RNA was reverse transcribed, random hexamers were used with an input of roughly 0.45 to 1 ug. TCRdb reanalysed the immunoSEQ multiplex PCR reads using MiXCR and keeps one entry per CDR3 protein. Counted here are about 190,000 distinct CDR3 sequences, nearly 97% occurring once; the ten biggest clones make up approximately 0.089%. The CDR3 length is 13 residues. V was shortened by 0 bases and J by 11 bases, with 13 bases between the two germline ends. Germline V gene sequence: CDR1 SGHTA, CDR2 FQGNSA. The gene calls are TRBV7-2 and TRBJ1-1; tentative D call: TRBD1 (5 bases). The sequencing sample was made of CD4+ T cells from PBMCs. This TCR was recovered from a human donor with Susac syndrome. The CDR3 nucleotides read TGTGCCAGCAGCTTAGCGGGGGGACTGAGTGCTTTCTTT. Its translation: CASSLAGGLSAFF.